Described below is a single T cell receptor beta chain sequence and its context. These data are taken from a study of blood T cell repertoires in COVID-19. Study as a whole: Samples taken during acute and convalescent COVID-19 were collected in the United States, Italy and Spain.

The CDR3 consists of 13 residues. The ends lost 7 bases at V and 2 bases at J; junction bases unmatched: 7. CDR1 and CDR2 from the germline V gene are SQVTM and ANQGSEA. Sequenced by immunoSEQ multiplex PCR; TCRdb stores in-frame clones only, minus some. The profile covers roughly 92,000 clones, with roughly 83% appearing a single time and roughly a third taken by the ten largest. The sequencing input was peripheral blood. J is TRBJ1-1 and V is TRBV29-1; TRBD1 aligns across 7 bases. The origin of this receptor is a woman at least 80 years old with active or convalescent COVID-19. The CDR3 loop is CSADRVINTEAFF. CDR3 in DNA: TGCAGCGCCGACAGGGTCATAAACACTGAAGCTTTCTTT.